This T cell receptor (beta chain) stems from a study of human T cells and chemical hapten exposure. TCRdb reanalysed the RACE reads using MiXCR and keeps one entry per CDR3 protein. The table lists 52,000 or so distinct CDR3 sequences, roughly 10% of them singletons, with 9.6% in the top ten. Time point defined: pre-sensitization, week 0. Documented treatment: therapeutic diphenylcyclopropenone sensitization with weekly scalp DPC. This CDR3 is built from 13 residues. Looked up from germline, CDR1 is SGHTA and CDR2 is FQGTGA. The V gene end was trimmed by 3 bases and the J gene end by 4 bases; junction bases not matched to a gene: 0. This clonotype was seen only a few times.

This TCR came from a man aged 35 to 55 with alopecia areata. Some clones in this sample may be carry-over from other donors' samples. This sample comprised whole blood, obtained in connection with sensitization to the hapten diphenylcyclopropenone (DPC). The rearrangement uses TRBV7-3 and TRBJ2-3; TRBD2 aligns across 8 bases. In DNA form, the CDR3 reads TGTGCCAGCAGCTTGGGACTAGCAGATACGCAGTATTTT. Translating gives CASSLGLADTQYF.